This T cell receptor beta chain originates from a study of OX40 agonist ivuxolimab in advanced cancers. As for the study in general: At doses from 0.01 to 10 mg/kg, patients were given intravenous ivuxolimab every 2 weeks. Patients in dose escalation had liver, melanoma, kidney or head and neck cancers. Study results and caveats: Dose levels from 0.1 to 3.0 mg/kg saw CD4+ and CD8+ blood T cells expand clonally by week 6.

To note about this clone: Its antigen is undetermined.

TCRdb keeps only in-frame clones here, not all; method: immunoSEQ multiplex PCR. The table includes roughly 140,000 clones, approximately 94% detected once. CDR1 and CDR2 (germline): SGHAT, FQNNGV. The CDR3 sequence is 18 residues long. The V gene end was trimmed by 4 bases and the J gene end by 0 bases; junction bases not matched to a gene: 10. Autoimmune disease history or systemic immunosuppression led to patients being barred. The sample was CD4+ or CD8+ T cells sorted from blood, taken in a trial of the OX40 agonist ivuxolimab. The sequence came from an adult with an advanced solid tumor such as melanoma, head and neck, liver or kidney cancer. The rearrangement links TRBV11-2 to TRBJ2-3, with 10 bases fitting TRBD2. CDR3 in amino acids: CASSSKRGGLLSTDTQYF. CDR3 DNA sequence: TGTGCCAGCAGCTCCAAGCGGGGGGGCCTCCTCAGCACAGATACGCAGTATTTT.